This paragraph reports one T cell receptor beta chain. Ten or more counts support this clonotype. What this receptor recognizes is not known. Nothing much larger sits one base from this clone, and base qualities are not available. This entry belongs to a study of patients and donors after allogeneic stem cell transplantation (dated by TCRdb to about 2020). Relative to germline, V is 3 bases shorter and J is 2 bases shorter, with 13 bases between their ends. The germline V gene encodes CDR1 MNHEY and CDR2 SVGAGI. The CDR3, cysteine through phenylalanine, is 15 amino acids long. The only DNA kept is the CDR3, 45 bases in frame from the first base. Libraries came from RT-PCR. The sequencer listed for this sample is NextSeq 550. TCRdb reprocessing: public reads trimmed at Q25 with fastp, clones called with MiXCR, in-frame beta chains kept. Entries are consolidated by CDR3 protein sequence, retaining the most common genes and DNA. Present in this sample are roughly 940,000 distinct CDR3 sequences, roughly 17% of which were seen just once. The biggest ten clones account for 6% of the sample.

The chain uses TRBV6-5 and TRBJ1-2; TRBD1 is perhaps the D gene, given 5 matching bases. The receptor comes from a human donor who was either an allogeneic HSCT recipient or a stem cell or donor lymphocyte infusion donor (not recorded which). It is not recorded whose cells these are; they may come from a transplant donor. The source material was blood, either unsorted or a sorted T cell fraction (not recorded which). The sequenced DNA: TGTGCCAGCAGTTATACCGCAGGGTTGAACTATGGCTACACCTTC. This gives the protein CASSYTAGLNYGYTF.